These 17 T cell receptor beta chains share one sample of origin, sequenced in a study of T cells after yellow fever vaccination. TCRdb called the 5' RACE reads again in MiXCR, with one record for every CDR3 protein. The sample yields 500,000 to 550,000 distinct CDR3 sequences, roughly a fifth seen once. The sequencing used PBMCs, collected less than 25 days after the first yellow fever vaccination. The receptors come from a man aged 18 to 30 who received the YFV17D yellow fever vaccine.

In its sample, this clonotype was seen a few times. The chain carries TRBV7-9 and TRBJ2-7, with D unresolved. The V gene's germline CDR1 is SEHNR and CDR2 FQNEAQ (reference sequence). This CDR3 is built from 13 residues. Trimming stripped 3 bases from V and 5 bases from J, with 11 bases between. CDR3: CASSLSPDHEQYF. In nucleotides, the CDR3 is TGTGCCAGCAGCTTGAGCCCGGACCACGAGCAGTACTTC.

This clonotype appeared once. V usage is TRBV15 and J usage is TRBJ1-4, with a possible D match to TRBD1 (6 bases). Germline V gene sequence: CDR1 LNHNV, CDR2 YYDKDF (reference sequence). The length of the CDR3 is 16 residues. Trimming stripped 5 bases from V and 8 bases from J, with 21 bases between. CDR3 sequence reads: CATSFRVAGDGEKLFF. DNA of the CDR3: TGTGCCACCAGCTTCAGAGTTGCAGGGGATGGAGAAAAACTGTTTTTT.

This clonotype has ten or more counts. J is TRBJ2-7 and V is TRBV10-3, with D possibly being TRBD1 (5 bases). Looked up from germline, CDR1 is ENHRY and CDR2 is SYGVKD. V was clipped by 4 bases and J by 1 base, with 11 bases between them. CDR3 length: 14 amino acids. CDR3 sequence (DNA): TGTGCCATCAGTGCGGTCGACAGTTCCTACGAGCAGTACGTC. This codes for CAISAVDSSYEQYV.

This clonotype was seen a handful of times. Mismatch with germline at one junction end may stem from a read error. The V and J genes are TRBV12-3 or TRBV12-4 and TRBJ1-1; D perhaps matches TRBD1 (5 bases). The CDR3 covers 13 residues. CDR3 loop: CASSPSGNAEAFF. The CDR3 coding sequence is TGTGCCAGCAGTCCCTCAGGGAACGCTGAAGCTTTCTTT.

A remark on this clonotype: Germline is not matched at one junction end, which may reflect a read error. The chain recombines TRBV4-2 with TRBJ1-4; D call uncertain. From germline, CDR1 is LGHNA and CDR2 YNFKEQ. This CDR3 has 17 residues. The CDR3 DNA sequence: TGTGCCAGCAGTCAAGACCCGGTGGCAGCAACTAATGAAAAACTGTTTTTT. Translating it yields CASSQDPVAATNEKLFF.

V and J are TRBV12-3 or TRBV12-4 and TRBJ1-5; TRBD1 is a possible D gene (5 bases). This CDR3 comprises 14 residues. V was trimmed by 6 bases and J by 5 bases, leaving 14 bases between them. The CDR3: CASSPPSRDQPQHF. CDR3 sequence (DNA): TGTGCCAGCAGCCCACCGTCCAGGGATCAGCCCCAGCATTTT.

The CDR3: CASSKVKGTSGVEIRLYEQYV. The CDR3 DNA reads TGTGCCAGCAGCAAAGTAAAAGGGACTAGCGGGGTGGAAATCCGCCTGTACGAGCAGTACGTC. The gene calls are TRBV21-1 and TRBJ2-7; the table's TRBD2 call for D was not verified on the DNA. TRBV21-1 represents a pseudogene. This CDR3 has 21 amino acids.

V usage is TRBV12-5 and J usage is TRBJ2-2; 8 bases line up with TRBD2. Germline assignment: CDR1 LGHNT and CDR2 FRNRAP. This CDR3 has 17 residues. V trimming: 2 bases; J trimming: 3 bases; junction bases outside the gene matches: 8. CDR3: CASGLPGGGHYTGELFF. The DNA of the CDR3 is TGTGCTAGTGGTTTGCCCGGGGGGGGACACTACACCGGGGAGCTGTTTTTT. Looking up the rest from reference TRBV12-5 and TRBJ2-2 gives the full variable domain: DARVTQTPRHKVTEMGQEVTMRCQPILGHNTVFWYRQTMMQGLELLAYFRNRAPLDDSGMPKDRFSAEMPDATLATLKIQPSEPRDSAVYFCASGLPGGGHYTGELFFGEGSRLTVL.

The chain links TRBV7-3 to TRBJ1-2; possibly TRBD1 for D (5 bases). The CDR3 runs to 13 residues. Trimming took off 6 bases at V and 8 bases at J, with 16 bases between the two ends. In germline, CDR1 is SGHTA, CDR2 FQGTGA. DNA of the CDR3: TGTGCCAGCAGTGGAGGGGTGTTCTCGGGCTACACCTTC. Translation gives CASSGGVFSGYTF.

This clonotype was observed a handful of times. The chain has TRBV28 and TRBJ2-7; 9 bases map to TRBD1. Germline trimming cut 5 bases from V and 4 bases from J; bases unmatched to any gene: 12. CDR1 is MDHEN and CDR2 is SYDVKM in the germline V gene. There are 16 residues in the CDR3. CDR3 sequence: CASSPTGGRGRYEQYV. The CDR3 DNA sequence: TGTGCCAGCAGTCCTACAGGGGGCCGGGGGAGATACGAGCAGTACGTC.

DNA for the CDR3: TGTGCCAGCTCACCAAACGGGGGGAACTCACCCCTCCACTTT. Its protein product is CASSPNGGNSPLHF. This chain uses TRBV18 with TRBJ1-6, with a possible D match to TRBD1 (5 bases). Trimming removed 2 bases from V and 10 bases from J, with 12 bases in between. Germline CDR1 and CDR2: KGHSH and LQKENI. The CDR3 spans 14 residues. The variable domain in full, completed from reference TRBV18 and TRBJ1-6, reads NAGVMQNPRHLVRRRGQEARLRCSPMKGHSHVYWYRQLPEEGLKFMVYLQKENIIDESGMPKERFSAEFPKEGPSILRIQQVVRGDSAAYFCASSPNGGNSPLHFGNGTRLTVT.

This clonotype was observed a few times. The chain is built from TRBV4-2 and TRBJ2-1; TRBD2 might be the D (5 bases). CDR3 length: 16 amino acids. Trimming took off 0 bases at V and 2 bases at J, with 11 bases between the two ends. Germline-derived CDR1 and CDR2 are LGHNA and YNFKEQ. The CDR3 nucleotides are TGTGCCAGCAGCCAAGAGTGGCTAGCTACCTACAATGAGCAGTTCTTC. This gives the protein CASSQEWLATYNEQFF.

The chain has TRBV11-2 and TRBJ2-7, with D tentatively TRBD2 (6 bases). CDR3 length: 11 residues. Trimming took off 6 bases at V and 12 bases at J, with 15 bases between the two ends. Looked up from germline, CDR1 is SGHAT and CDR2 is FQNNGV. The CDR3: CASRRGREMYF. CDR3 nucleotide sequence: TGTGCCAGCAGAAGAGGCCGGGAGATGTACTTC. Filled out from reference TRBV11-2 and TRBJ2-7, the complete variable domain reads EAGVAQSPRYKIIEKRQSVAFWCNPISGHATLYWYQQILGQGPKLLIQFQNNGVVDDSQLPKDRFSAERLKGVDSTLKIQPAKLEDSAVYLCASRRGREMYFGPGTRLTVT.

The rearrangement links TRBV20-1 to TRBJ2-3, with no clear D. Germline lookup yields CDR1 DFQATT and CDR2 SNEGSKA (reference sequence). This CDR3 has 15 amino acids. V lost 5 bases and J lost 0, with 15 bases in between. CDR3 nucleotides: TGCAGTGCTTATTCCCCGGATGCTAGCACAGATACGCAGTATTTT. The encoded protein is CSAYSPDASTDTQYF.

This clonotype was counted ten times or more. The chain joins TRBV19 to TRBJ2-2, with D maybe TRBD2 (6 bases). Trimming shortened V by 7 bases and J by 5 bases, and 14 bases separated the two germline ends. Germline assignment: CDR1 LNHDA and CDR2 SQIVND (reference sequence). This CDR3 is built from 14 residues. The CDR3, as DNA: TGTGCCAGTAATCATCCGGGGGAAACCGGGGAGCTGTTTTTT. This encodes CASNHPGETGELFF.

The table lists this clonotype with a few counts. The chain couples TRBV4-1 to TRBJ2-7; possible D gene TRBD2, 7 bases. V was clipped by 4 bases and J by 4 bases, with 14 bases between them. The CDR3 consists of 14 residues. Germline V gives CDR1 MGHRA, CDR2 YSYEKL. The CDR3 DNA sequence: TGCGCCAGCAGCCCCAAGGGGGGGGGGTACGAGCAGTACTTC. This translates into CASSPKGGGYEQYF.

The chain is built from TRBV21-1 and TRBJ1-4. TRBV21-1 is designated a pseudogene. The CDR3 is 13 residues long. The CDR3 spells CASGDRGGQKLFF. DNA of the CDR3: TGTGCCAGCGGTGACAGGGGAGGGCAAAAACTGTTTTTT.